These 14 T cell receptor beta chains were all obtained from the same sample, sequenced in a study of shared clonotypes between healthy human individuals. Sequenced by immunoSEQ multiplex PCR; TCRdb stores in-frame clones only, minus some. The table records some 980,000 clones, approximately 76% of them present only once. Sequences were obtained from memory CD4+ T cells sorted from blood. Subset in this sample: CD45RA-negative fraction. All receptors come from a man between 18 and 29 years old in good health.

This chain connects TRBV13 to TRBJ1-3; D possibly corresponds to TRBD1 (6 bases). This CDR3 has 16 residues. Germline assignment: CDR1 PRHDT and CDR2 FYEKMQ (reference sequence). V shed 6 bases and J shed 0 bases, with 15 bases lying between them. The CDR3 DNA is TGTGCCAGCAGTTCGGACAGAATGGCCTCTGGAAACACCATATATTTT. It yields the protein CASSSDRMASGNTIYF.

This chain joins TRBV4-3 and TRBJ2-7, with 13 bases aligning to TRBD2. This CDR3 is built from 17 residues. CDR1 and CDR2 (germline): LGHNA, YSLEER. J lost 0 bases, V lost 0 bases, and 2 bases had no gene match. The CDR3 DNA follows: TGCGCCAGCAGCCAAGAGAGGACTAGCGGGAGCTCCTACGAGCAGTACTTC. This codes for CASSQERTSGSSYEQYF.

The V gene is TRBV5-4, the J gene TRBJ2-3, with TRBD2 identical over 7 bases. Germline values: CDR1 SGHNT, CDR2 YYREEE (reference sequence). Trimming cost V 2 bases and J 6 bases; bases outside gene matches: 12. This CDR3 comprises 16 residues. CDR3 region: CASSFGGGGRGDTQYF. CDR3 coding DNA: TGTGCCAGCAGCTTCGGTGGTGGCGGGAGAGGGGATACGCAGTATTTT.

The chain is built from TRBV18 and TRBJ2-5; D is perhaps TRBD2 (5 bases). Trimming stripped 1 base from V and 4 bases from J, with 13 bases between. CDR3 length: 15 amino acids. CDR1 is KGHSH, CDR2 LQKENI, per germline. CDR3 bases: TGTGCCAGCTCACCACGAGGGCTAGCCGGAGAGACCCAGTACTTC. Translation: CASSPRGLAGETQYF.

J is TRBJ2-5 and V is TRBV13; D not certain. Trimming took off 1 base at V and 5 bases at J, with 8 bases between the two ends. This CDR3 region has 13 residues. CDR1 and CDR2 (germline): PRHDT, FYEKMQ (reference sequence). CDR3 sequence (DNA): TGTGCCAGCAGCTTAGCACGGGCCGAGACCCAGTACTTC. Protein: CASSLARAETQYF. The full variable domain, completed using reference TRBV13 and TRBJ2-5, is AAGVIQSPRHLIKEKRETATLKCYPIPRHDTVYWYQQGPGQDPQFLISFYEKMQSDKGSIPDRFSAQQFSDYHSELNMSSLELGDSALYFCASSLARAETQYFGPGTRLLVL.

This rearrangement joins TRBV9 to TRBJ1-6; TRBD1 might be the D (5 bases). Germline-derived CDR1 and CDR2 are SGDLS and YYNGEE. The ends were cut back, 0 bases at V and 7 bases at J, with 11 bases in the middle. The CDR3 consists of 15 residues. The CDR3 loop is CASSVGQGGNSPLHF. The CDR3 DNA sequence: TGTGCCAGCAGCGTAGGGCAGGGAGGCAATTCACCCCTCCACTTT.

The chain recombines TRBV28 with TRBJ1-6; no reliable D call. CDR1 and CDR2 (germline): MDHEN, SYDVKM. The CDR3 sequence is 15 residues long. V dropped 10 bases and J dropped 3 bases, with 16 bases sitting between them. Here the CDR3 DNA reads TGTGCCATCCCGTCCGAGTGGGGCTATAATTCACCCCTCCACTTT. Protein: CAIPSEWGYNSPLHF. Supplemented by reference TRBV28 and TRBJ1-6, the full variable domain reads DVKVTQSSRYLVKRTGEKVFLECVQDMDHENMFWYRQDPGLGLRLIYFSYDVKMKEKGDIPEGYSVSREKKERFSLILESASTNQTSMYLCAIPSEWGYNSPLHFGNGTRLTVT.

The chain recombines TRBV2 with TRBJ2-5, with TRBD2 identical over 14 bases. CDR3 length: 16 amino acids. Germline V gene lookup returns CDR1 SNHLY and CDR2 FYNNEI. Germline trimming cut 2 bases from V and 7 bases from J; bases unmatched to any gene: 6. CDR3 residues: CASSELGLAGVGTQYF. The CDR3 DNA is TGTGCCAGCAGTGAATTGGGACTAGCGGGGGTTGGGACCCAGTACTTC.

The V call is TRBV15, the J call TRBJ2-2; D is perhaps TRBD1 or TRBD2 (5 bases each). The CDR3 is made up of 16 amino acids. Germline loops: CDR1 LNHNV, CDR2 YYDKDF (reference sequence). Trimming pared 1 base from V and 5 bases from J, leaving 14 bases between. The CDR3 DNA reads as TGTGCCACCAGCAGAGGGGCCGGGGCGAGGACCGGGGAGCTGTTTTTT. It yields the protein CATSRGAGARTGELFF. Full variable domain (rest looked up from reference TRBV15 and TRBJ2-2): DAMVIQNPRYQVTQFGKPVTLSCSQTLNHNVMYWYQQKSSQAPKLLFHYYDKDFNNEADTPDNFQSRRPNTSFCFLDIRSPGLGDTAMYLCATSRGAGARTGELFFGEGSRLTVL.

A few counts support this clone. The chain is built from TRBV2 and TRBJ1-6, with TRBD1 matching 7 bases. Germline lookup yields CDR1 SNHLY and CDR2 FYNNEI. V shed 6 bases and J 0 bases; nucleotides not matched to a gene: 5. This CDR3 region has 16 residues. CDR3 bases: TGTGCCAGCAGCTTTCAGGGGGTCTCCTATAATTCACCCCTCCACTTT. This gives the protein CASSFQGVSYNSPLHF.

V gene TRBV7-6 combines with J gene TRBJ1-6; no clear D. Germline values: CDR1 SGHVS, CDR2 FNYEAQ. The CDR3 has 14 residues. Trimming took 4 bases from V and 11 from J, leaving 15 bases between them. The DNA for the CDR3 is TGTGCCAGCAGCTCGGGCGGATCGTCGACACCCCTCCACTTT. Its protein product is CASSSGGSSTPLHF.

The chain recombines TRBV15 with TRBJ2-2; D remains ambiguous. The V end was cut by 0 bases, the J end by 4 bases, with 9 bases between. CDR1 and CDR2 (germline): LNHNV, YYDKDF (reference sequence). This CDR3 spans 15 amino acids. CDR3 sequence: CATSRDLASTGELFF. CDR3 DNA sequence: TGTGCCACCAGCAGAGATTTAGCCAGCACCGGGGAGCTGTTTTTT.

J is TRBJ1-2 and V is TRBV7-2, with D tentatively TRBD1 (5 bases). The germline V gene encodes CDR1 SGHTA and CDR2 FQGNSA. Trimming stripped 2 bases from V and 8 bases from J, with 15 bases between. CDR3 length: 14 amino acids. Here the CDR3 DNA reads TGTGCCAGCAGCTTACGGGGTGTCAGGGACGGCTACACCTTC. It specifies CASSLRGVRDGYTF.

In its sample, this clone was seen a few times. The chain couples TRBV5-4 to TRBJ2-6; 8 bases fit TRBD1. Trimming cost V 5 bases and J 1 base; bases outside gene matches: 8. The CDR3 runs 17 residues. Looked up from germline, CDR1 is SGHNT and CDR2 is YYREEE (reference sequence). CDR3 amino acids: CASRRQGALSGANVLTF. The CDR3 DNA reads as TGTGCCAGCAGGCGTCAGGGGGCCCTATCTGGGGCCAACGTCCTGACTTTC.